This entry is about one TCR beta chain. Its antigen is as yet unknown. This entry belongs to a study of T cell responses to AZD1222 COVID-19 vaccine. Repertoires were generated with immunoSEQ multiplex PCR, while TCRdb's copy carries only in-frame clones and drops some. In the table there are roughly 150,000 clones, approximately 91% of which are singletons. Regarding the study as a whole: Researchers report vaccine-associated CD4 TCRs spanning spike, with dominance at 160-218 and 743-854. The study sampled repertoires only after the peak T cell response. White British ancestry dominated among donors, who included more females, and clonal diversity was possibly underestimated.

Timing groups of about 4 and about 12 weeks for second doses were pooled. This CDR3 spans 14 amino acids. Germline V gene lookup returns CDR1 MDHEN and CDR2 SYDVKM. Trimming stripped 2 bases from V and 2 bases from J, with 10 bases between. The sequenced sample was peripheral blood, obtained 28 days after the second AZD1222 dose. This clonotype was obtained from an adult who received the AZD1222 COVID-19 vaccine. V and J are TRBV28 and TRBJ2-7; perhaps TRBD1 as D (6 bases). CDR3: CASSLTGPTYEQYF. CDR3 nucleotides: TGTGCCAGCAGTTTAACAGGGCCTACCTACGAGCAGTACTTC.